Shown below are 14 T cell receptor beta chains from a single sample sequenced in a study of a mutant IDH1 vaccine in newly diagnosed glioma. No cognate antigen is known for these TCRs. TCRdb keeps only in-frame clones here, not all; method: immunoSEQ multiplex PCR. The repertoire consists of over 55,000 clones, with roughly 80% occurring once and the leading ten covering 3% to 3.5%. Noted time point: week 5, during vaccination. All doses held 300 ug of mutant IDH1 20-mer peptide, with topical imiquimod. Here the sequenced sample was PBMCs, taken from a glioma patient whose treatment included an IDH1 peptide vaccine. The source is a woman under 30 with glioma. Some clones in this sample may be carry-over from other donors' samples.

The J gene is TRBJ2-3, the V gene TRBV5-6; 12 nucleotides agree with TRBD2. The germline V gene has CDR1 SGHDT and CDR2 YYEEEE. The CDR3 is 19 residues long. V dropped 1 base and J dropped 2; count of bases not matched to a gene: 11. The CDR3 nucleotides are TGTGCCAGCAGCTTGAAGCCACTAGCGGGAGGTCTACTCACAGATACGCAGTATTTT. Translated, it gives CASSLKPLAGGLLTDTQYF.

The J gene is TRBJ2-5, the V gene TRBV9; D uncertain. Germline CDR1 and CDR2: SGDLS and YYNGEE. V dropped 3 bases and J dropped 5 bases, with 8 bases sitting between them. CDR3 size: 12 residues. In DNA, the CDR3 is TGTGCCAGCAGCGCCGTCGGGGAGACCCAGTACTTC. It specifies CASSAVGETQYF.

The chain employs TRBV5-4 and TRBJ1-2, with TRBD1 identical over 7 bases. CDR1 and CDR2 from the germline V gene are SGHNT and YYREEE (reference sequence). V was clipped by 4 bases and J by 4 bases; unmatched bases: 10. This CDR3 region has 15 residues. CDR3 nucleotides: TGTGCCAGCAGCCCAGACAGGGCGAGGGGCTATGGCTACACCTTC. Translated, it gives CASSPDRARGYGYTF.

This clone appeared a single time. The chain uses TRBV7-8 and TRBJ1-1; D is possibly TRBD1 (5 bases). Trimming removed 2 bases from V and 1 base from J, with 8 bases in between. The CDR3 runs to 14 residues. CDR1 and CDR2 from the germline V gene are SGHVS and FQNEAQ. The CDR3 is CASSLRQSNTEAFF. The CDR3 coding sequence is TGTGCCAGCAGCTTAAGACAGTCGAACACTGAAGCTTTCTTT.

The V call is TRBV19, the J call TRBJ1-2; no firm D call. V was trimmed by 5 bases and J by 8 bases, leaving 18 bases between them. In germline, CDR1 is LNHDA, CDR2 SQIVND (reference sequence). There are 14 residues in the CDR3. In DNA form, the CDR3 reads TGTGCCAGTAGTTCCCAGTTAGGCCACTCGGGCTACACCTTC. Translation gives CASSSQLGHSGYTF.

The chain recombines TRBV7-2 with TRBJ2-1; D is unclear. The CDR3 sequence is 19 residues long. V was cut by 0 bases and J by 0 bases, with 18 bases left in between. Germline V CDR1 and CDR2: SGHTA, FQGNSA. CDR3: CASSLAQVIATASYNEQFF. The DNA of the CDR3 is TGTGCCAGCAGCTTAGCGCAAGTTATCGCGACTGCCTCCTACAATGAGCAGTTCTTC.

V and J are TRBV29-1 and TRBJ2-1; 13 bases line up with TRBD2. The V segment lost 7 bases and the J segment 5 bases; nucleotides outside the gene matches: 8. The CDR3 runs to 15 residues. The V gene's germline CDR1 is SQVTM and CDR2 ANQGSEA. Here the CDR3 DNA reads TGCAGCGCTCAACCGGGACTAGCGGGGAACAATGAGCAGTTCTTC. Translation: CSAQPGLAGNNEQFF.

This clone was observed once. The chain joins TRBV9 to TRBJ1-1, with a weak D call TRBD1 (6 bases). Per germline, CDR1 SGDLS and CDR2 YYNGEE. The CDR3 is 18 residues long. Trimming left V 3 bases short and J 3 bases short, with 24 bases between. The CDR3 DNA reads TGTGCCAGCAGCGCGGGACAAAGCCACGTCGGCAGGGACACTGAAGCTTTCTTT. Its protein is CASSAGQSHVGRDTEAFF. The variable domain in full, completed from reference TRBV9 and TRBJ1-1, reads DSGVTQTPKHLITATGQRVTLRCSPRSGDLSVYWYQQSLDQGLQFLIQYYNGEERAKGNILERFSAQQFPDLHSELNLSSLELGDSALYFCASSAGQSHVGRDTEAFFGQGTRLTVV.

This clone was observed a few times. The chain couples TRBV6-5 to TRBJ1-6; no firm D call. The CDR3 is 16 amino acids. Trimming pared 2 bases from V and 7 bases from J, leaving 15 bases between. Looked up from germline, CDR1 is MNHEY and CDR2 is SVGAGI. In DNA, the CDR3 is TGTGCCAGCAGTTACAAACACCAGGCTTGGAATTCACCCCTCCACTTT. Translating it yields CASSYKHQAWNSPLHF.

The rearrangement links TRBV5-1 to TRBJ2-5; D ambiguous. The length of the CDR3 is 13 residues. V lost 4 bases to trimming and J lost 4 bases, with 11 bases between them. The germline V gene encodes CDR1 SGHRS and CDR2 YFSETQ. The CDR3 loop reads CASSVGAIETQYF. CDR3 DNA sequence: TGCGCCAGCAGCGTAGGAGCAATAGAGACCCAGTACTTC.

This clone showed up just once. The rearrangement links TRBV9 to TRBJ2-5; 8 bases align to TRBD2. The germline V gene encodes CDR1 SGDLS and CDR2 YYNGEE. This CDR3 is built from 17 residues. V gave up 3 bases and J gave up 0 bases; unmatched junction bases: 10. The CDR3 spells CASSGEGRGAYQETQYF. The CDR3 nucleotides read TGTGCCAGCAGCGGCGAGGGGCGGGGGGCGTACCAAGAGACCCAGTACTTC. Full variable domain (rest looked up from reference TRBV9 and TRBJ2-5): DSGVTQTPKHLITATGQRVTLRCSPRSGDLSVYWYQQSLDQGLQFLIQYYNGEERAKGNILERFSAQQFPDLHSELNLSSLELGDSALYFCASSGEGRGAYQETQYFGPGTRLLVL.

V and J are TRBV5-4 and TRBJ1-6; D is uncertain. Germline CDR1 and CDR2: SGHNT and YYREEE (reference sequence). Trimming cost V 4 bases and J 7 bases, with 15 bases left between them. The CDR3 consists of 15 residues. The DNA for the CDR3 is TGTGCCAGCAGCCCTGACTATACGAAAAATTCACCCCTCCACTTT. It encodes CASSPDYTKNSPLHF.

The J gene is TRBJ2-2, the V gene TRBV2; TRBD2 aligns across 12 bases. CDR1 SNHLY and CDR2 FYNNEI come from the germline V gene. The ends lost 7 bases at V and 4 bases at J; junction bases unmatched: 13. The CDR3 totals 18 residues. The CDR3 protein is CASIAGLAGTEGTGELFF. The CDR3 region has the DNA TGTGCCAGCATCGCGGGACTAGCGGGTACAGAGGGCACCGGGGAGCTGTTTTTT.

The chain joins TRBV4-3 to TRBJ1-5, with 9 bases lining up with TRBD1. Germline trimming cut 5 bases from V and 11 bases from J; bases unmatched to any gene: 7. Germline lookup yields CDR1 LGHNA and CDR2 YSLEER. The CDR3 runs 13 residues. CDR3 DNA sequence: TGCGCCAGCAGCAGCCGGACAGGGGAGTCCCAGCATTTT. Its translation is CASSSRTGESQHF.